The 10 T cell receptor beta chains below come from one sample, sequenced in a study of cytomegalovirus exposure and HLA in healthy donors. Researchers ran the PCR with 60 Vbeta and 13 Jbeta primers. Assay used: immunoSEQ multiplex PCR; TCRdb lists only in-frame clones, some missing. Of about 130,000 clones listed, 77% are singletons. Material: PBMCs. These receptors were taken from a man under 40 in good health and CMV-seronegative.

The rearrangement uses TRBV29-1 and TRBJ1-5; D might be TRBD1 (5 bases). CDR3 length: 13 residues. V lost 2 bases and J lost 6, with 11 bases in between. CDR1 is SQVTM and CDR2 is ANQGSEA in the germline V gene. The CDR3 protein is CSVEYGGGQPQHF. CDR3 DNA sequence: TGCAGCGTTGAATACGGGGGAGGTCAGCCCCAGCATTTT.

This sequence joins TRBV28 and TRBJ2-4, with D tentatively TRBD1 (6 bases). Trimming pared 6 bases from V and 0 bases from J, leaving 15 bases between. Germline V gene lookup returns CDR1 MDHEN and CDR2 SYDVKM. This CDR3 has 16 residues. The CDR3 loop is CASSTAGQIAKNIQYF. CDR3 coding DNA: TGTGCCAGCAGCACAGCCGGACAGATAGCCAAAAACATTCAGTACTTC.

The gene calls are TRBV5-1 and TRBJ2-3; D remains unclear. Trimming shortened V by 2 bases and J by 1 base, and 2 bases separated the two germline ends. The CDR3 is made up of 12 amino acids. Per germline, CDR1 SGHRS and CDR2 YFSETQ. The DNA for the CDR3 is TGCGCCAGCAGCTTCGGCACAGATACGCAGTATTTT. Encoded protein: CASSFGTDTQYF. The variable domain in full, completed from reference TRBV5-1 and TRBJ2-3, reads KAGVTQTPRYLIKTRGQQVTLSCSPISGHRSVSWYQQTPGQGLQFLFEYFSETQRNKGNFPGRFSGRQFSNSRSEMNVSTLELGDSALYLCASSFGTDTQYFGPGTRLTVL.

The rearrangement links TRBV6-1 to TRBJ1-1; D is uncertain. The ends were cut back, 8 bases at V and 4 bases at J, with 17 bases in the middle. Germline V gene lookup returns CDR1 MNHNS and CDR2 SASEGT. The CDR3 is made up of 14 amino acids. The CDR3 sequence is CASLRDLGSTEAFF. CDR3 bases: TGTGCCAGCCTCCGGGATTTAGGGTCCACTGAAGCTTTCTTT.

The chain combines TRBV15 with TRBJ2-7, with TRBD2 identical over 7 bases. Unmatched junction bases numbered 11, after V lost 3 bases and J lost 6 bases. Germline loops: CDR1 LNHNV, CDR2 YYDKDF (reference sequence). This CDR3 comprises 15 residues. CDR3 in amino acids: CATSRAGGSQVEQYF. Here the CDR3 DNA reads TGTGCCACCAGCAGGGCCGGCGGGAGTCAAGTCGAGCAGTACTTC.

This clone has just a few counts. V is TRBV6-5 and J is TRBJ1-5; TRBD1 agrees at 12 bases. The CDR3 is 14 amino acids. The germline gives CDR1 MNHEY, CDR2 SVGAGI. Trimming took 6 bases from V and 7 from J; bases not matched to a gene: 4. This chain's CDR3 is CASSSGTGGQPQHF. The CDR3 DNA follows: TGTGCCAGCAGCTCCGGGACAGGGGGCCAGCCCCAGCATTTT.

The genes are TRBV5-4 and TRBJ1-2; 12 nucleotides line up with TRBD1. V lost 5 bases, J lost 8 bases, and 10 bases stayed unmatched. CDR1 and CDR2 (germline): SGHNT, YYREEE (reference sequence). The CDR3 length is 15 residues. The CDR3 DNA follows: TGTGCCAGCAGACCAACCGGGACAGGGGGCCGGGGCTACACCTTC. It is translated as CASRPTGTGGRGYTF.

In DNA, the CDR3 is TGCGCCAGCAGCAACCAGGGGTCCCCCCTCACTGGAAACACCATATATTTT. Its translation: CASSNQGSPLTGNTIYF. The chain uses TRBV5-1 and TRBJ1-3; weak D call: TRBD1 (6 bases). CDR1 is SGHRS, CDR2 YFSETQ, per germline. The CDR3 loop spans 17 amino acids. The germline V and J ends were trimmed by 4 bases and 2 bases, with 19 bases remaining between them.

J is TRBJ2-7 and V is TRBV10-1, with D possibly being TRBD2 (6 bases). The V and J ends lost 6 bases and 5 bases respectively, with 17 bases between them. Germline CDR1 and CDR2: WNHNN and SYGVQD (reference sequence). The CDR3 is made up of 14 amino acids. This CDR3 is CASSAGTPVHEQYF. The CDR3 DNA reads TGCGCCAGCAGCGCGGGGACCCCCGTGCACGAGCAGTACTTC.

The J gene is TRBJ2-2, the V gene TRBV2; TRBD1 matches 9 bases. The germline CDR1 and CDR2 sequences are SNHLY and FYNNEI. The length of the CDR3 is 14 residues. Losses at the gene ends were 8 bases for V and 5 bases for J; bases not matched to a gene: 6. CDR3 in amino acids: CASRDRVLTGELFF. CDR3 in DNA: TGTGCCAGCCGGGACAGGGTTTTAACCGGGGAGCTGTTTTTT.